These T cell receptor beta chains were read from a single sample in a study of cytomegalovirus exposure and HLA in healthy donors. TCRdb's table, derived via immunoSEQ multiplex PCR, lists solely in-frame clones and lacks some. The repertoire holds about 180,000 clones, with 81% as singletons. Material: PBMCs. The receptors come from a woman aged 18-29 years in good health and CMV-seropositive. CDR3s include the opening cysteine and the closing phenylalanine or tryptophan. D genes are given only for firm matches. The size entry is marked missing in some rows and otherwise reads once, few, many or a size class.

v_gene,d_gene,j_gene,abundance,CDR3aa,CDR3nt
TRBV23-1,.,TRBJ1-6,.,CASREQGSSYNSPLHF,TGCGCCAGCAGGGAACAGGGTAGCTCCTATAATTCACCCCTCCACTTT
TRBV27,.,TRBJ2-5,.,CASSFGGQETQYF,TGTGCCAGCAGTTTCGGCGGGCAAGAGACCCAGTACTTC
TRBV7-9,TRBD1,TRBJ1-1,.,CATGQGVGDTEAFF,TGTGCCACCGGTCAGGGGGTCGGGGACACTGAAGCTTTCTTT
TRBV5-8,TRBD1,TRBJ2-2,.,CASSSRFPGQGATTGELFF,TGTGCCAGCAGCTCCCGATTCCCGGGACAGGGGGCGACGACCGGGGAGCTGTTTTTT
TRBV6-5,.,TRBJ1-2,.,CASRDPGRHYGYTF,TGTGCCAGCAGGGACCCCGGGAGACACTATGGCTACACCTTC
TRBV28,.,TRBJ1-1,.,CASSLRARVRYTEAFF,TGTGCCAGCAGCCTCCGGGCCAGGGTGCGATACACTGAAGCTTTCTTT
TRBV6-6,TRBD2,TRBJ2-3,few,CASSYSSGVSTDTQYF,TGTGCCAGCAGTTACTCTAGCGGGGTTAGCACAGATACGCAGTATTTT
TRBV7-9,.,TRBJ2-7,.,CASSLVVRDEQYF,TGTGCCAGCAGCTTGGTGGTCCGGGACGAGCAGTACTTC
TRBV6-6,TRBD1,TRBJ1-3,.,CASNSPDRGLRNTIYF,TGTGCCAGCAACTCTCCGGACAGGGGGCTCCGAAACACCATATATTTT
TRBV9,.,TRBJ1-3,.,CASSGLQGYSGNTIYF,TGTGCCAGCAGCGGCCTACAGGGCTACTCTGGAAACACCATATATTTT
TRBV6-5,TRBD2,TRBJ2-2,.,CASSYVRGGGSGELFF,TGTGCCAGCAGTTATGTCCGCGGGGGGGGCTCCGGGGAGCTGTTTTTT
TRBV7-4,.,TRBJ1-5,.,CASSLTGTYGYQPQHF,TGTGCCAGCAGCTTAACCGGGACATATGGGTATCAGCCCCAGCATTTT
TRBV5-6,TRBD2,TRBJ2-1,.,CASSLGGGSYNEQFF,TGTGCCAGCAGCTTGGGGGGGGGTTCGTACAATGAGCAGTTCTTC
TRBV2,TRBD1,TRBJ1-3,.,CASSEGGQGPGNTIYF,TGTGCCAGCAGTGAAGGGGGACAGGGCCCTGGAAACACCATATATTTT
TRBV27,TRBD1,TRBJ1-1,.,CASSLGTAINAEAFF,TGTGCCAGCAGTTTAGGGACAGCCATTAACGCTGAAGCTTTCTTT
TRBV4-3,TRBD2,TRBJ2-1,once,CASSQDRSSGGTTVWSYNEQFF,TGCGCCAGCAGCCAAGATCGAAGTAGCGGGGGGACGACTGTATGGTCCTACAATGAGCAGTTCTTC
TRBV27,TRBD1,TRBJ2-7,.,CASSSGQGPLQGYEQYF,TGTGCCAGCAGTTCAGGACAGGGGCCACTACAGGGATACGAGCAGTACTTC
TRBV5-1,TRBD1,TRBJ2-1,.,CASSQSRDRRNNEQFF,TGCGCCAGCAGCCAAAGCCGGGACAGGAGAAACAATGAGCAGTTCTTC
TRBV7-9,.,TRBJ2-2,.,CASRSRQSPNTGELFF,TGTGCCAGCAGATCGCGACAGAGTCCGAACACCGGGGAGCTGTTTTTT
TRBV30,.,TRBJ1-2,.,CAWSRSGPDYGYTF,TGTGCCTGGAGTAGATCAGGGCCCGACTATGGCTACACCTTC
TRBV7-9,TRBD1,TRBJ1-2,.,CASSVTGDRGYTF,TGTGCCAGCAGCGTAACAGGGGATCGCGGCTACACCTTC
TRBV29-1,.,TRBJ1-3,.,CSVEGEDVSGNTIYF,TGCAGCGTTGAGGGCGAAGACGTCTCTGGAAACACCATATATTTT
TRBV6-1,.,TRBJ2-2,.,CASRLPGNTGELFF,TGTGCCAGCAGGCTCCCCGGGAACACCGGGGAGCTGTTTTTT
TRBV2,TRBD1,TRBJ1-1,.,CASRQGAGNTEAFF,TGTGCCAGCAGGCAGGGGGCGGGGAACACTGAAGCTTTCTTT
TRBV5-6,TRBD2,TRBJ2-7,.,CASSTWTSFHEQYF,TGTGCCAGCAGCACCTGGACTAGCTTCCACGAGCAGTACTTC
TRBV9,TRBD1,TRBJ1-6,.,CASSDGTGWAPLHF,TGTGCCAGCAGCGATGGGACAGGGTGGGCACCCCTCCACTTT
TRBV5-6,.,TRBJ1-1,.,CASSLGPGLEAFF,TGTGCCAGCAGCTTGGGACCAGGGCTTGAAGCTTTCTTT
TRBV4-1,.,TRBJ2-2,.,CASSRLGGLVNTGELFF,TGCGCCAGCAGCCGCTTAGGGGGTTTAGTTAACACCGGGGAGCTGTTTTTT
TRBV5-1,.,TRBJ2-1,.,CASSLAGEVYNEQFF,TGCGCCAGCAGCCTGGCCGGGGAGGTCTACAATGAGCAGTTCTTC
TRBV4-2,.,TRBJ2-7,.,CASSQVFGGPYEQYF,TGTGCCAGCAGCCAAGTGTTTGGGGGCCCATACGAGCAGTACTTC
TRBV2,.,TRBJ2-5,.,CASSGSTGQETQYF,TGTGCCAGCAGTGGGTCTACAGGGCAAGAGACCCAGTACTTC
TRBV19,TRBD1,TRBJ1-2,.,CASTLQTGSNYGYTF,TGTGCCAGTACTCTTCAGACAGGGTCGAACTATGGCTACACCTTC
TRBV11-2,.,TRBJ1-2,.,CASSGDRHGYTF,TGTGCCAGCAGCGGTGACAGGCATGGCTACACCTTC
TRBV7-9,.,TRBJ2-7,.,CASSLAVAGPYEQYF,TGTGCCAGCAGCTTAGCTGTGGCAGGGCCCTACGAGCAGTACTTC
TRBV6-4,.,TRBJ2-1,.,CASSDGGVEEQFF,TGTGCCAGCAGTGACGGAGGCGTGGAGGAGCAGTTCTTC
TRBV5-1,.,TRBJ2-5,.,CASSAQDQETQYF,TGCGCCAGCAGCGCCCAGGATCAAGAGACCCAGTACTTC
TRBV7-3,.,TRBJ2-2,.,CASSFRTPRGNSGELFF,TGTGCCAGCAGCTTCCGAACTCCGCGGGGTAATTCCGGGGAGCTGTTTTTT
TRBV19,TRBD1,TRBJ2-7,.,CASSIPGQGYEQYF,TGTGCCAGTAGTATCCCGGGACAGGGCTACGAGCAGTACTTC
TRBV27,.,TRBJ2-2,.,CASTPGSLAGELFF,TGTGCCAGCACCCCCGGTTCTCTTGCCGGGGAGCTGTTTTTT
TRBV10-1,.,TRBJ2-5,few,CASSAGDGETQYF,TGCGCCAGCAGTGCCGGCGACGGGGAGACCCAGTACTTC